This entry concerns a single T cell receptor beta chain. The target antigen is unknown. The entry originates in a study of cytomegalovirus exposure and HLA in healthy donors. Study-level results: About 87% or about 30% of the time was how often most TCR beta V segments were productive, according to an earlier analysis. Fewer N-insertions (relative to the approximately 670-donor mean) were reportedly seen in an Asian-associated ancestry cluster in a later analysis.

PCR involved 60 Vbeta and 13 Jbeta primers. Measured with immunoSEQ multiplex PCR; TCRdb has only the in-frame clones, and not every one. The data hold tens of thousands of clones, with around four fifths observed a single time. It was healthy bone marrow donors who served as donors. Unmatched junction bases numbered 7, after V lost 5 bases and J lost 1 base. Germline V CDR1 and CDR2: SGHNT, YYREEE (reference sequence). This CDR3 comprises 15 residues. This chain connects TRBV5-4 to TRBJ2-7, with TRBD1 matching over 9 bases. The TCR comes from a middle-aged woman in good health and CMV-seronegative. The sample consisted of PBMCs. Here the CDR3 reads CASRPRTGESYEQYF. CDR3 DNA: TGTGCCAGCAGGCCACGGACAGGGGAATCCTACGAGCAGTACTTC.